This TCR beta chain was observed in a study of T cell changes during pregnancy in multiple sclerosis. Profiling relied on immunoSEQ multiplex PCR, and the TCRdb table lists in-frame clones only, not all of them. Of around 100,000 clones in the sample, about nine tenths were seen once. Germline CDR1 reads ENHRY; CDR2 reads SYGVKD. The CDR3 covers 13 residues. With 7 bases clipped from V and 4 bases from J, the junction kept 7 bases outside the gene matches. This clonotype was sampled from a female donor with multiple sclerosis, enrolled in a pregnancy study. The J gene is TRBJ2-7, the V gene TRBV10-3; TRBD1 matches at 7 bases. The sample here was peripheral blood, taken after pregnancy. CDR3: CAITDRAGYEQYF. CDR3 coding DNA: TGTGCCATCACAGACAGGGCCGGATACGAGCAGTACTTC.